What follows are 9 T cell receptor beta chains derived from one specimen sequenced in a study of memory CD4+ T cells and cytomegalovirus serostatus. Single viable CD3+CD4+CD8-CD45RO+ cells were sorted as the memory CD4+ T cells. Sequenced by immunoSEQ multiplex PCR; TCRdb stores in-frame clones only, minus some. In the table there are some 59,000 clones, roughly 80% of which are singletons. The sample comprised memory CD4+ T cells from blood. The receptors originated from an adult in good health and CMV-seronegative.

The rearrangement links TRBV28 to TRBJ2-7; D possibly corresponds to TRBD1 (6 bases). The CDR3 is 15 amino acids. Germline V gives CDR1 MDHEN, CDR2 SYDVKM. The V and J ends lost 3 bases and 5 bases respectively, with 17 bases between them. The DNA of the CDR3 is TGTGCCAGCAGTTTCCCATCGACAGGTAAAAACGAGCAGTACTTC. Protein: CASSFPSTGKNEQYF.

This sequence joins TRBV18 and TRBJ2-7; 7 bases line up with TRBD2. The CDR3 is 13 amino acids. Per the germline V gene, CDR1 is KGHSH and CDR2 is LQKENI. V dropped 4 bases and J dropped 2; count of bases not matched to a gene: 2. CDR3 region: CASSRSGAYEQYF. Here the CDR3 DNA reads TGTGCCAGCTCACGGAGCGGGGCCTACGAGCAGTACTTC.

In the case of this clone: Other DNA sequences in this sample translate to the same CDR3. The CDR3 loop is CASRTGGSTDTQYF. In nucleotides, the CDR3 is TGTGCCAGCAGGACAGGGGGCAGCACAGATACGCAGTATTTT. The chain employs TRBV6-1 and TRBJ2-3; 10 bases are a match to TRBD1. Germline CDR1 is MNHNS and CDR2 is SASEGT. This CDR3 has 14 amino acids. Trimming at V came to 6 bases and at J to 0 bases, leaving 0 bases not matched to a gene.

This sequence joins TRBV21-1 and TRBJ1-1. TRBV21-1 corresponds to a pseudogene. The CDR3 length is 15 residues. The CDR3 bases are TGTGCCAGCGTCATTGGGAGTGACTGGAACACTGAAGCTTTCTTT. Translating gives CASVIGSDWNTEAFF.

The chain couples TRBV7-8 to TRBJ2-5; 8 nucleotides match TRBD2. Germline values: CDR1 SGHVS, CDR2 FQNEAQ. With V trimmed by 5 bases and J by 2 bases, 10 bases remained unmatched. The CDR3 covers 16 residues. The CDR3 bases are TGTGCCAGCAGCCCGGGAGGGTTACCCCCGCAAGAGACCCAGTACTTC. It translates to CASSPGGLPPQETQYF.

The V gene is TRBV2, the J gene TRBJ1-5; D is perhaps TRBD1 (6 bases). The V end lost 2 bases, the J end lost 10 bases, and 15 bases lay between the germline ends. Per the germline V gene, CDR1 is SNHLY and CDR2 is FYNNEI. The CDR3 runs 14 residues. Written as DNA, the CDR3 is TGTGCCAGCAGTGAATTGGGGGGGGCTGGACCCCAGCATTTT. Amino acids: CASSELGGAGPQHF. The variable domain in full, with the rest retrieved from reference TRBV2 and TRBJ1-5, is EPEVTQTPSHQVTQMGQEVILRCVPISNHLYFYWYRQILGQKVEFLVSFYNNEISEKSEIFDDQFSVERPDGSNFTLKIRSTKLEDSAMYFCASSELGGAGPQHFGDGTRLSIL.

The V and J genes are TRBV14 and TRBJ2-1; weak D call: TRBD1 (6 bases). Germline assignment: CDR1 SGHDN and CDR2 FVKESK. The V gene lost 4 bases and the J gene lost 0 bases, with 13 bases spanning the gap. The CDR3 totals 16 residues. The CDR3 region has the DNA TGTGCCAGCAGCCGTCGGACAGAAATCTCCTACAATGAGCAGTTCTTC. Translation: CASSRRTEISYNEQFF.

The rearrangement joins TRBV5-1 to TRBJ1-1, with 12 bases that match TRBD1. V was pared by 3 bases and J by 0 bases, with 9 bases of the junction left unmatched. The germline V gene encodes CDR1 SGHRS and CDR2 YFSETQ. The CDR3 totals 18 residues. CDR3 protein: CASSSGQGAGVMNTEAFF. CDR3 nucleotides: TGCGCCAGCAGCTCGGGACAGGGGGCAGGGGTCATGAACACTGAAGCTTTCTTT.

The gene calls are TRBV6-5 and TRBJ2-2, with D uncertain. This CDR3 region has 15 residues. Trimming pared 8 bases from V and 3 bases from J, leaving 16 bases between. The germline V gene encodes CDR1 MNHEY and CDR2 SVGAGI. The CDR3 bases are TGTGCCAGCTCCCGAGTGGGGTTAGACACCGGGGAGCTGTTTTTT. Translating gives CASSRVGLDTGELFF.